This T cell receptor beta chain was sequenced for a study of T cell responses to AZD1222 COVID-19 vaccine. Study-level results: Every sample of the repertoires postdated the peak T cell response. Baseline seropositivity characterized only six AZD1222 recipients. Clonal diversity was possibly underestimated, and white British individuals and females predominated among donors.

Method: immunoSEQ multiplex PCR; TCRdb's copy keeps in-frame clones and lacks some. This sample has 150,000 to 200,000 clones, with more than 70% found just once. Germline V gene data show CDR1 as LNHDA and CDR2 as SQIVND (reference sequence). This CDR3 comprises 16 residues. V lost 6 bases to trimming and J lost 2 bases, with 17 bases between them. Note on this clone: Its antigen is still unknown.

The chain employs TRBV19 and TRBJ2-1, with a tentative D call TRBD2 (5 bases). This clonotype was obtained from an adult in good health. The sample in question was peripheral blood, obtained on day 0 of AZD1222 vaccination. The CDR3 spells CASSLLPAATYNEQFF. For the CDR3, the DNA is TGTGCCAGTAGCCTCCTCCCAGCGGCGACCTACAATGAGCAGTTCTTC. The variable domain in full, completed from reference TRBV19 and TRBJ2-1, reads DGGITQSPKYLFRKEGQNVTLSCEQNLNHDAMYWYRQDPGQGLRLIYYSQIVNDFQKGDIAEGYSVSREKKESFPLTVTSAQKNPTAFYLCASSLLPAATYNEQFFGPGTRLTVL.